This TCR beta chain was recorded in a study of response to subunit inactivated influenza vaccine. The table lists this clonotype with many counts. Its specificity is unknown. TCRdb analysed the RT-PCR reads with MiXCR anew, one entry per CDR3 protein. The sample comprises more than 200,000 distinct CDR3 sequences, less than 15% of which are singletons, and about 8% rests with the top ten. Whole-study results and caveats: The study's authors posited that every seasonal influenza vaccination enlists few new T cells.

The CDR3 is 17 residues long. The V and J ends lost 3 bases and 2 bases respectively, with 21 bases between them. Germline CDR1 reads DFQATT; CDR2 reads SNEGSKA (reference sequence). The sequences come from non-naive T cells sorted from PBMCs, collected about 14 days before vaccination. The chain carries TRBV20-1 and TRBJ2-3, with TRBD2 as a possible D gene (6 bases). The clonotype originates from a man aged 45-65 years who received an inactivated influenza vaccine. The CDR3 sequence: CSASKRDSYLITDTQYF. CDR3 coding DNA: TGCAGTGCTAGTAAACGGGACTCCTACCTCATCACAGATACGCAGTATTTT.